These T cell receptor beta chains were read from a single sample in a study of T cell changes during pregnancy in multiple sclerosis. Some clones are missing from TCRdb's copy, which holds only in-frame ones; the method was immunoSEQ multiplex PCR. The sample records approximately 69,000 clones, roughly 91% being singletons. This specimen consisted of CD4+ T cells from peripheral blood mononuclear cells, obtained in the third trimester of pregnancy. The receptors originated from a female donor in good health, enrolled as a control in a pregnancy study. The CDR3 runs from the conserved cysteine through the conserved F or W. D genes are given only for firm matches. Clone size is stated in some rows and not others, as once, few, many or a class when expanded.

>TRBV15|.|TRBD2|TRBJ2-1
CATSSGGSLRGEQFF
TGTGCCACCAGCTCCGGGGGGTCCCTCCGCGGTGAGCAGTTCTTC
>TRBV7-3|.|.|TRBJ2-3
CASSLSTSTDTQYF
TGTGCCAGCAGCTTATCCACTAGCACAGATACGCAGTATTTT
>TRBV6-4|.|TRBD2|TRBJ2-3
CASSQRTSGGIDTQYF
TGTGCCAGCAGCCAACGGACTAGCGGGGGGATCGATACGCAGTATTTT
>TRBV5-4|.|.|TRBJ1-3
CASRPAGARGNTIYF
TGTGCCAGCAGGCCTGCGGGGGCGCGAGGAAACACCATATATTTT
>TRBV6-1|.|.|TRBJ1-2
CASSESADSRGYTF
TGTGCCAGCAGTGAATCGGCGGACAGTCGTGGCTACACCTTC
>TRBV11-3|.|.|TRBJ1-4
CASSLGLGEKLFF
TGTGCCAGCAGCTTAGGGTTGGGCGAAAAACTGTTTTTT
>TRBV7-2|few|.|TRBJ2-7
CASSPVVEREQYF
TGTGCCAGCAGTCCAGTCGTGGAGCGGGAGCAGTACTTC
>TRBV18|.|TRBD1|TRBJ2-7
CASSPTDRGEQYF
TGTGCCAGCTCACCTACCGACAGGGGTGAGCAGTACTTC
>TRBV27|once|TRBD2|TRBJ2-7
CASSLSKRGGGAGVEQYF
TGTGCCAGCAGTTTATCGAAGCGGGGGGGAGGGGCAGGCGTCGAGCAGTACTTC
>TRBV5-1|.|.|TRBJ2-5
CASSKLDSEETQYF
TGCGCCAGCAGCAAGCTCGACAGCGAAGAGACCCAGTACTTC
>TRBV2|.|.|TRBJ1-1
CASRESPRAFF
TGTGCCAGCAGGGAGAGTCCACGAGCTTTCTTT
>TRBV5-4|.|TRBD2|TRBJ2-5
CASSRLAGEETQYF
TGTGCCAGCAGCCGCCTAGCGGGTGAAGAGACCCAGTACTTC
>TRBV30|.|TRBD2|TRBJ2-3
CAWSGGAGVTDTQYF
TGTGCCTGGAGCGGGGGGGCCGGGGTAACAGATACGCAGTATTTT
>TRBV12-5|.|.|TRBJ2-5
CASGPGEAGETQYF
TGTGCTAGTGGCCCCGGGGAAGCCGGGGAGACCCAGTACTTC
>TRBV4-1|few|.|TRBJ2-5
CASSQASSEETQYF
TGCGCCAGCAGCCAAGCTTCTAGCGAGGAGACCCAGTACTTC
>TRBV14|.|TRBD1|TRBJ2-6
CASTLDRGPTFGANVLTF
TGTGCCAGCACCCTAGACAGGGGGCCCACATTTGGGGCCAACGTCCTGACTTTC
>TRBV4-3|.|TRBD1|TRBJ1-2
CASSQGQGAKNYGYTF
TGCGCCAGCAGCCAAGGCCAGGGGGCGAAAAACTATGGCTACACCTTC
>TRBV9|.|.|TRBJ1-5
CASSVTGQSNQPQHF
TGTGCCAGCAGCGTTACAGGGCAAAGCAATCAGCCCCAGCATTTT
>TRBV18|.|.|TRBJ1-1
CASSPRTGLKGTEAFF
TGTGCCAGCTCACCAAGAACAGGGCTAAAGGGCACTGAAGCTTTCTTT
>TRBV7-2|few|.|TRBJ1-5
CASSPRGGVDQPQHF
TGTGCCAGCAGCCCCCGGGGAGGCGTCGATCAGCCCCAGCATTTT
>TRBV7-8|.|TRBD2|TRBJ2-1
CASSLIPSGGYNEQFF
TGTGCCAGCAGCTTAATCCCTAGCGGGGGTTACAATGAGCAGTTCTTC
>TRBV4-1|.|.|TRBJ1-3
CASSPGFLGNTIYF
TGCGCCAGCAGCCCAGGGTTTCTTGGAAACACCATATATTTT
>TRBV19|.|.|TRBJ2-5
CASSEWETQYF
TGTGCCAGTAGTGAGTGGGAGACCCAGTACTTC
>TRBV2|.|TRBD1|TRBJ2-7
CASRVQGAVAYEQYF
TGTGCCAGCAGAGTACAGGGGGCGGTGGCCTACGAGCAGTACTTC
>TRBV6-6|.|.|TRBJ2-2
CASSFREHTGELFF
TGTGCCAGCAGTTTCCGGGAGCACACCGGGGAGCTGTTTTTT
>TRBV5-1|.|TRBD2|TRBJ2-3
CASSGRTSSTDTQYF
TGCGCCAGCAGTGGTCGGACTAGCTCCACAGATACGCAGTATTTT
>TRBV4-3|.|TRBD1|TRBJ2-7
CASSEDRGRQSSYEQYF
TGCGCCAGCAGCGAGGACAGGGGCCGCCAAAGCTCCTACGAGCAGTACTTC
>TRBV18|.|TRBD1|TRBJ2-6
CASSGGTGTGANVLTF
TGTGCCAGCTCAGGGGGGACAGGTACCGGGGCCAACGTCCTGACTTTC
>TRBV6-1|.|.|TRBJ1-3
CASSARGGLGNTIYF
TGTGCCAGCAGTGCACGCGGGGGGCTTGGAAACACCATATATTTT
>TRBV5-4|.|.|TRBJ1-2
CASSFYRTNYGYTF
TGTGCCAGCAGCTTTTACAGGACTAACTATGGCTACACCTTC
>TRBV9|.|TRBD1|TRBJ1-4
CASSVGQGASREKLFF
TGTGCCAGCAGCGTAGGGCAGGGGGCAAGTAGGGAAAAACTGTTTTTT
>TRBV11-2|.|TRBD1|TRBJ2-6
CASSLAGQTNVLTF
TGTGCCAGCAGCTTAGCGGGACAGACCAACGTCCTGACTTTC